This T cell receptor (beta chain) was retrieved from a study of blood T cell repertoires in COVID-19. Study information: Donors in the United States, Italy and Spain gave samples during acute or convalescent COVID-19. T cells, B-cell-depleted T cells, or PBMCs supplied cDNA or gDNA.

The CDR3 totals 18 residues. With V trimmed by 1 base and J by 1 base, 9 bases remained unmatched. From germline, CDR1 is SGHTA and CDR2 FQGNSA. The authors' processing: Reference gene primer amplification yielded estimated nucleated cell counts. Measured with immunoSEQ multiplex PCR; TCRdb has only the in-frame clones, and not every one. That table gives V, J and clone size, and the DNA gave D and trimming. The data contain 30,000 or so clones, around 90% of them singletons. The TCR sequence derives from a human donor in a cohort sampled during active COVID-19. The chain carries TRBV7-2 and TRBJ2-1, with 8 positions matching TRBD1. Sequencing used peripheral blood. The CDR3 protein is CASSLGVPRTGSYNEQFF. CDR3 bases: TGTGCCAGCAGCTTAGGGGTCCCGAGGACAGGGTCCTACAATGAGCAGTTCTTC.